This T cell receptor beta chain was obtained from a study of Ad26.COV2.S vaccination and SARS-CoV-2 variants. Profiled with immunoSEQ multiplex PCR; TCRdb holds only in-frame clones, not every one. Of over 300,000 clones in the sample, about four fifths were seen once. The CDR3 spans 12 residues. V dropped 6 bases and J dropped 9 bases, with 9 bases sitting between them. Germline V lookup: CDR1 MNHEY, CDR2 SVGAGI. Documented treatment: over 15 received Ad26.COV2.S at low or high dose, single or two shots; 5 received placebo; per-sample allocation not given. The samples were gathered on day 63 after the first injection of vaccine or placebo.

The gene calls are TRBV6-5 and TRBJ1-6, with unresolved D. The sequence came from a person between 18 and 65 years old who received the Ad26.COV2.S COVID-19 vaccine or a placebo. Sequenced here: peripheral blood, sampled in a trial of Ad26.COV2.S vaccine versus placebo. The CDR3 nucleotides read TGTGCCAGCAGACTTGGACTTTCACCCCTCCACTTT. This encodes CASRLGLSPLHF.